These T cell receptor beta chains were read from a single sample in a study of T-cell memory formation after mild COVID-19. Each CDR3 protein is one row after TCRdb ran MiXCR on the 5' RACE reads. The repertoire holds approximately 410,000 distinct CDR3 sequences, with 23% as singletons. Source material: PBMCs or a T cell subset sorted from them (not recorded which). These receptors were taken from an adult woman who had mild COVID-19 (a few samples of this study predate the infection). Cell type and time point are not known. CDR3s include the opening cysteine and the closing phenylalanine or tryptophan. A D gene is named only where the DNA matches it firmly. Some rows mark clone size as missing; the rest say once, few, many or name a class of expanded clone.

j_gene: TRBJ2-3
d_gene: -
abundance: -
v_gene: TRBV7-9
CDR3nt: TGTGCCAGCAGCTTAGTAGGGACTCCCACAGATACGCAGTATTTT
CDR3aa: CASSLVGTPTDTQYF

j_gene: TRBJ2-3
d_gene: -
abundance: few
v_gene: TRBV5-1
CDR3nt: TGCGCCAGCAGCTTCTTAATTCACGAGAGCACAGATACGCAGTATTTT
CDR3aa: CASSFLIHESTDTQYF

j_gene: TRBJ2-2
d_gene: TRBD1
abundance: -
v_gene: TRBV7-9
CDR3nt: TGTGCCAGCAGCACCTCCTTGCGGGGGACAGGGCCCCCGTGGCGGCCGGTCGGGGAGCTGTTTTTT
CDR3aa: CASSTSLRGTGPPWRPVGELFF

j_gene: TRBJ2-2
d_gene: TRBD1
abundance: -
v_gene: TRBV9
CDR3nt: TGTGCCAGCAGCGGTCAGGGGGCAGACACCGGGGAGCTGTTTTTT
CDR3aa: CASSGQGADTGELFF

j_gene: TRBJ1-4
d_gene: -
abundance: -
v_gene: TRBV12-3/TRBV12-4
CDR3nt: TGTGCCAGCAGTCCCCGGGCTGATAAAAAACTGTTTTTT
CDR3aa: CASSPRADKKLFF

j_gene: TRBJ2-7
d_gene: -
abundance: few
v_gene: TRBV25-1
CDR3nt: TGTGCCAGCAGTGAAACCGGGCTCTCCTACGAGCAGTACTTC
CDR3aa: CASSETGLSYEQYF

j_gene: TRBJ1-4
d_gene: TRBD1
abundance: few
v_gene: TRBV5-5
CDR3nt: TGTGCCAGCACCACCCCGGGACAGGGGAATGAAAAACTGTTTTTT
CDR3aa: CASTTPGQGNEKLFF

j_gene: TRBJ2-3
d_gene: -
abundance: few
v_gene: TRBV29-1
CDR3nt: TGCAGCGTTGAAGGCGGGTGGACTAGCACAGATACGCAGTATTTT
CDR3aa: CSVEGGWTSTDTQYF

j_gene: TRBJ2-7
d_gene: TRBD2
abundance: -
v_gene: TRBV30
CDR3nt: TGTGCCTGGAAGGTTCAGGGAGGGGCCGAGCAGTACTTC
CDR3aa: CAWKVQGGAEQYF

j_gene: TRBJ2-1
d_gene: -
abundance: once
v_gene: TRBV4-1
CDR3nt: TGCGCCAGCAGCCAGTTCGGTGGCGAGGGTACAGAGCAGTTCTTC
CDR3aa: CASSQFGGEGTEQFF

j_gene: TRBJ1-1
d_gene: -
abundance: few
v_gene: TRBV7-8
CDR3nt: TGTGCCAGCAGCTTTAACAGGGTGATGAACACTGAAGCTTTCTTT
CDR3aa: CASSFNRVMNTEAFF

j_gene: TRBJ2-1
d_gene: TRBD2
abundance: -
v_gene: TRBV6-5
CDR3nt: TGTGCCAGCACCCCCCGGGAGCTAGCGGGTAATGAGCAGTTCTTC
CDR3aa: CASTPRELAGNEQFF

j_gene: TRBJ2-7
d_gene: -
abundance: many
v_gene: TRBV28
CDR3nt: TGTGCCAGCAGTTTACAAGGGTTAAGCTCCTACGAGCAGTACTTC
CDR3aa: CASSLQGLSSYEQYF

j_gene: TRBJ1-3
d_gene: -
abundance: -
v_gene: TRBV12-3/TRBV12-4
CDR3nt: TGTGCCAGCAGCCGTCGGACGGACCACTCTGGAAACACCATATATTTT
CDR3aa: CASSRRTDHSGNTIYF

j_gene: TRBJ2-1
d_gene: TRBD2
abundance: few
v_gene: TRBV5-1
CDR3nt: TGCGCCAGCAGCTTGTTTTTCGGCGGGAGTCGTGAGCAGTTCTTC
CDR3aa: CASSLFFGGSREQFF

j_gene: TRBJ2-6
d_gene: TRBD1
abundance: few
v_gene: TRBV12-3/TRBV12-4
CDR3nt: TGTGCCAGCAGCGACAGGGCCGCAAAGAGCTCTGGGGCCAACGTCCTGACTTTC
CDR3aa: CASSDRAAKSSGANVLTF

j_gene: TRBJ2-6
d_gene: -
abundance: few
v_gene: TRBV12-3/TRBV12-4
CDR3nt: TGTGCCAGCAGTTTTAGAGAGACTGGGGCCAACGTCCTGACTTTC
CDR3aa: CASSFRETGANVLTF

j_gene: TRBJ2-7
d_gene: TRBD1
abundance: -
v_gene: TRBV29-1
CDR3nt: TGCAGCGTTGAAGAGACAGGGGGTACCTACGAGCAGTACTTC
CDR3aa: CSVEETGGTYEQYF

j_gene: TRBJ2-7
d_gene: -
abundance: -
v_gene: TRBV2
CDR3nt: TGTGCCAGCAGTGAAGGACACACCTACGAGCAGTACTTC
CDR3aa: CASSEGHTYEQYF

j_gene: TRBJ2-7
d_gene: TRBD2
abundance: -
v_gene: TRBV4-2
CDR3nt: TGTGCCAGCAGCCCGTATACTAGCGGGAGGGAGTACGAGCAGTACTTC
CDR3aa: CASSPYTSGREYEQYF

j_gene: TRBJ1-3
d_gene: -
abundance: few
v_gene: TRBV7-2
CDR3nt: TGTGCCAGCAGCTTAGCTCGGACCTTATCTGGAAACACCATATATTTT
CDR3aa: CASSLARTLSGNTIYF

j_gene: TRBJ2-7
d_gene: -
abundance: -
v_gene: TRBV6-5
CDR3nt: TGTGCCAGCAGGTCCTCTCGAACGTCCTACGAGCAGTACTTC
CDR3aa: CASRSSRTSYEQYF

j_gene: TRBJ1-1
d_gene: TRBD1
abundance: -
v_gene: TRBV19
CDR3nt: TGTGCCAGTAAACAGGGGGCGACGACTGAAGCTTTCTTT
CDR3aa: CASKQGATTEAFF

j_gene: TRBJ1-3
d_gene: -
abundance: -
v_gene: TRBV18
CDR3nt: TGTGCCAGCTCACCACCCAGGGATTTTGCTGGAAACACCATATATTTT
CDR3aa: CASSPPRDFAGNTIYF

j_gene: TRBJ2-3
d_gene: TRBD1
abundance: -
v_gene: TRBV12-3/TRBV12-4
CDR3nt: TGTGCCAGCAGTTTACCACAGGGGATGAATACGCAGTATTTT
CDR3aa: CASSLPQGMNTQYF

j_gene: TRBJ1-1
d_gene: TRBD1
abundance: few
v_gene: TRBV14
CDR3nt: TGTGCCAGCAGCCGTCGGACAGGGCTGAACACTGAAGCTTTCTTT
CDR3aa: CASSRRTGLNTEAFF

j_gene: TRBJ2-1
d_gene: TRBD2
abundance: -
v_gene: TRBV7-6
CDR3nt: TGTGCCAGCAGCCGGGGATCAGCGGGGACCTACAATGAGCAGTTCTTC
CDR3aa: CASSRGSAGTYNEQFF

j_gene: TRBJ2-7
d_gene: -
abundance: -
v_gene: TRBV2
CDR3nt: TGTGCCAGCAGTGGGGAGCCTCCCTACGAGCAGTACTTC
CDR3aa: CASSGEPPYEQYF

j_gene: TRBJ2-1
d_gene: -
abundance: -
v_gene: TRBV25-1
CDR3nt: TGTGCCAGCAGTGCCCCAGGGAAGGGGCATGAGTTCTTC
CDR3aa: CASSAPGKGHEFF

j_gene: TRBJ1-2
d_gene: TRBD1
abundance: -
v_gene: TRBV7-9
CDR3nt: TGTGCCAGCAGCGTCCAGACAGGGGGCGCCTATGGCTACACCTTC
CDR3aa: CASSVQTGGAYGYTF

j_gene: TRBJ1-2
d_gene: TRBD1
abundance: -
v_gene: TRBV7-2
CDR3nt: TGTGCCAGCAGCTTGGACAGGTCCCGATATGGCTACACCTTC
CDR3aa: CASSLDRSRYGYTF

j_gene: TRBJ2-1
d_gene: -
abundance: -
v_gene: TRBV13
CDR3nt: TGTGCCAGCAGCTTACAGTGGAGCTCCTACAATGAGCAGTTCTTC
CDR3aa: CASSLQWSSYNEQFF

j_gene: TRBJ2-1
d_gene: -
abundance: few
v_gene: TRBV20-1
CDR3nt: TGCAGTGCTAGAGATTTATGGCGGTCCCACAATGAGCAGTTCTTC
CDR3aa: CSARDLWRSHNEQFF

j_gene: TRBJ2-3
d_gene: -
abundance: few
v_gene: TRBV6-4
CDR3nt: TGTGCCAGCAGTCGAGAACTAGGAGTAGATACGCAGTATTTT
CDR3aa: CASSRELGVDTQYF

j_gene: TRBJ1-2
d_gene: TRBD1
abundance: -
v_gene: TRBV7-3
CDR3nt: TGTGCCAGCAGCGGAATGGACAGGGTAGACTATGGCTACACCTTC
CDR3aa: CASSGMDRVDYGYTF

j_gene: TRBJ2-3
d_gene: -
abundance: -
v_gene: TRBV19
CDR3nt: TGTGCCAGTAGTATAGACCGGCCCGCCCCCGATACGCAGTATTTT
CDR3aa: CASSIDRPAPDTQYF

j_gene: TRBJ1-1
d_gene: TRBD1
abundance: -
v_gene: TRBV7-2
CDR3nt: TGTGCCAGCAGCTCCGGGATGGGACAGGGGGTTCCTGAAGCTTTCTTT
CDR3aa: CASSSGMGQGVPEAFF

j_gene: TRBJ2-3
d_gene: TRBD1
abundance: many
v_gene: TRBV4-2
CDR3nt: TGTGCCAGCAGCCAGGGACGTTCGGACAGGGCCCCAGATACGCAGTATTTT
CDR3aa: CASSQGRSDRAPDTQYF

j_gene: TRBJ2-3
d_gene: TRBD1
abundance: -
v_gene: TRBV7-6
CDR3nt: TGTGCCAGCAGCTTAGAGGACAGGGGTTCGCAGTATTTT
CDR3aa: CASSLEDRGSQYF

j_gene: TRBJ1-2
d_gene: TRBD1
abundance: -
v_gene: TRBV9
CDR3nt: TGTGCCAGCAGCGTGGAACAGGGGTATGGCTACACCTTC
CDR3aa: CASSVEQGYGYTF

j_gene: TRBJ1-1
d_gene: -
abundance: few
v_gene: TRBV20-1
CDR3nt: TGCAGTGCTAGAGGTATGGGCGAATTGGGGATAAACACTGAAGCTTTCTTT
CDR3aa: CSARGMGELGINTEAFF